Sequencing of this T cell receptor (beta chain) was carried out in a study of T cells in localized non-small cell lung cancer. V gave up 0 bases and J gave up 6 bases, with 9 bases separating them. Per the germline V gene, CDR1 is SGHDT and CDR2 is YYEEEE. This CDR3 has 13 amino acids. This clone was detected only once. Its target is unknown. Notes on the study in general: Higher adjacent-lung clonality was associated with shorter survival.

TCRdb's table, derived via immunoSEQ multiplex PCR, lists solely in-frame clones and lacks some. The table shows nearly 35,000 clones, with roughly 90% occurring only once. The TCR sequence derives from a woman aged 35 to 70 with stage I lung adenocarcinoma. The sample here was peripheral blood, taken before any cancer treatment. The V call is TRBV5-6, the J call TRBJ1-1; D unresolved. CDR3 coding DNA: TGTGCCAGCAGCTTGGAGCTTGGCGCTGAAGCTTTCTTT. Translation: CASSLELGAEAFF.